The 16 T cell receptor beta chains below were found in one sample sequenced in a study of persistence of HIV-infected CD4 T cells. These receptors have no known antigen. The libraries were made with immunoSEQ version 4 in survey mode. Generated by immunoSEQ multiplex PCR, the TCRdb table keeps only in-frame clones and is missing some. The sample has roughly 34,000 clones; 82% are singletons. Cells were stimulated with CMV-infected fibroblast lysates at 8 to 10 ug/mL. CD40L-negative CD69-negative CD45RO-high memory CD4+ T cells were sorted as populations depleted of antigen-responding cells. Here the sequenced sample was CD4+ T cells sorted from PBMCs after roughly 18-hour stimulation, taken from a patient who received antiretroviral therapy. The receptors derive from an adult woman with HIV who was CMV-seropositive.

This sequence joins TRBV12-3 or TRBV12-4 and TRBJ1-2, with D maybe TRBD1 (5 bases). V was pared by 3 bases and J by 6 bases, with 11 bases between. This CDR3 region has 13 residues. The CDR3 protein is CASSLSGRDGYTF. The DNA of the CDR3 is TGTGCCAGCAGTTTGTCAGGGAGGGATGGCTACACCTTC.

This chain links TRBV7-2 with TRBJ1-2; a possible D gene is TRBD1 (5 bases). This CDR3 spans 16 amino acids. Germline values: CDR1 SGHTA, CDR2 FQGNSA. V lost 4 bases, J lost 4 bases, and 19 bases lay in between. The CDR3 region is CASSSGGGAGGYGYTF. The CDR3 DNA follows: TGTGCCAGCAGCTCGGGGGGAGGGGCGGGGGGCTATGGCTACACCTTC.

The rearrangement uses TRBV9 and TRBJ2-1; 8 bases match TRBD2. This CDR3 has 15 amino acids. Trimming cost V 0 bases and J 7 bases; bases outside gene matches: 6. Per germline, CDR1 SGDLS and CDR2 YYNGEE. The CDR3 bases are TGTGCCAGCAGCGTAGCGGGTAGCGGGGAAAATGAGCAGTTCTTC. Encoded protein: CASSVAGSGENEQFF.

The chain carries TRBV2 and TRBJ2-3; 9 nucleotides line up with TRBD2. Germline CDR1 reads SNHLY; CDR2 reads FYNNEI. This CDR3 comprises 15 residues. V dropped 5 bases and J dropped 4; count of bases not matched to a gene: 7. CDR3 bases: TGTGCCAGCAGTCCTTTAGCGGGAGTCCCAGATACGCAGTATTTT. It translates to CASSPLAGVPDTQYF.

This rearrangement joins TRBV9 to TRBJ2-5; D is possibly TRBD1 (5 bases). CDR1 is SGDLS and CDR2 is YYNGEE in the germline V gene. V lost 0 bases and J lost 4, with 10 bases in between. The CDR3 consists of 14 residues. The DNA of the CDR3 is TGTGCCAGCAGCGTAGCCTCTAGGGGAGAGACCCAGTACTTC. It codes for CASSVASRGETQYF. The variable domain in full, with the rest retrieved from reference TRBV9 and TRBJ2-5, is DSGVTQTPKHLITATGQRVTLRCSPRSGDLSVYWYQQSLDQGLQFLIQYYNGEERAKGNILERFSAQQFPDLHSELNLSSLELGDSALYFCASSVASRGETQYFGPGTRLLVL.

The rearrangement uses TRBV18 and TRBJ1-1; D may be TRBD1 (6 bases). V was shortened by 3 bases and J by 0 bases, with 11 bases between the two germline ends. This CDR3 is built from 15 residues. Germline CDR1 is KGHSH and CDR2 is LQKENI. The DNA for the CDR3 is TGTGCCAGCTCACCCCGGACAGAATTGAACACTGAAGCTTTCTTT. Protein product: CASSPRTELNTEAFF.

The chain combines TRBV7-6 with TRBJ1-1; 8 bases are a match to TRBD1. The CDR3 totals 15 residues. CDR1 and CDR2 (germline): SGHVS, FNYEAQ. V dropped 0 bases and J dropped 2; count of bases not matched to a gene: 2. CDR3 DNA sequence: TGTGCCAGCAGCTTAGCGGCAGGGGGCAACACTGAAGCTTTCTTT. Its translation: CASSLAAGGNTEAFF.

V gene TRBV5-4 combines with J gene TRBJ2-5; D gene uncertain. This CDR3 contains 13 residues. V was shortened by 4 bases and J by 2 bases, with 9 bases between the two germline ends. Germline CDR1 and CDR2: SGHNT and YYREEE (reference sequence). The DNA for the CDR3 is TGTGCCAGCAGCCCACCAAGGCAAGAGACCCAGTACTTC. The encoded protein is CASSPPRQETQYF.

The J gene is TRBJ1-1, the V gene TRBV24-1; the D is unclear. Germline V CDR1 and CDR2: KGHDR, SFDVKD. V lost 6 bases to trimming and J lost 10 bases, with 20 bases between them. The CDR3 runs to 14 residues. The CDR3 DNA reads as TGTGCCACCAGTTCCAACCCGCTGACAAGTGGAGCTTTCTTT. This translates into CATSSNPLTSGAFF.

A note on this clone: One end of the junction is discordant with germline, which a read error may explain. The DNA for the CDR3 is TGTGCCAGCAGTGAAGCGACAGGGCAAAATCGGCCCCAGCATTTT. It specifies CASSEATGQNRPQHF. The chain has TRBV2 and TRBJ1-5; TRBD1 matches 7 bases. This CDR3 spans 15 amino acids. Germline values: CDR1 SNHLY, CDR2 FYNNEI.

The chain is built from TRBV23-1 and TRBJ1-4; D gene uncertain. TRBV23-1 is an ORF, and what it does is uncertain. Trimming took 4 bases from V and 7 from J, leaving 22 bases between them. The CDR3 loop spans 17 amino acids. The CDR3 bases are TGCGCCAGCAGTCGACCCGGGCCGGCCGGGATGAGTGAAAAACTGTTTTTT. Its protein is CASSRPGPAGMSEKLFF.

The genes are TRBV5-6 and TRBJ1-5; weak D call: TRBD1 (5 bases). The CDR3 loop spans 14 amino acids. V was pared by 2 bases and J by 6 bases, with 12 bases between. The germline gives CDR1 SGHDT, CDR2 YYEEEE. The CDR3 here is CASSFGGKGQPQHF. In DNA form, the CDR3 reads TGTGCCAGCAGCTTTGGGGGAAAGGGTCAGCCCCAGCATTTT.

V is TRBV7-3 and J is TRBJ2-2, with TRBD1 matching 8 bases. The CDR3 has 16 residues. The germline gives CDR1 SGHTA, CDR2 FQGTGA. J gave up 1 base and V 5 bases, and 6 bases lay outside the gene matches. The CDR3 protein is CASSPTGAMNTGELFF. CDR3 nucleotide sequence: TGTGCCAGCAGCCCGACAGGGGCTATGAACACCGGGGAGCTGTTTTTT.

This clone has only one observation. The rearrangement links TRBV19 to TRBJ1-1; 7 bases match TRBD1. The CDR3 has 15 residues. V was pared by 5 bases and J by 2 bases, with 8 bases of the junction left unmatched. CDR1 and CDR2 from the germline V gene are LNHDA and SQIVND (reference sequence). The CDR3, as DNA: TGTGCCAGTAGTCCATCGACAGGGAGAAACACTGAAGCTTTCTTT. Translation gives CASSPSTGRNTEAFF.

The V gene is TRBV6-2 or TRBV6-3, the J gene TRBJ2-7; no definite D call. The germline V and J ends were trimmed by 4 bases and 3 bases, with 10 bases remaining between them. The CDR3 sequence is 13 residues long. Germline V gene lookup returns CDR1 MNHEY and CDR2 SVGEGT. The CDR3 protein is CASSSEPYYEQYF. The DNA of the CDR3 is TGTGCCAGCAGTTCGGAACCTTACTACGAGCAGTACTTC.

Only a few counts were recorded for this clone. The gene calls are TRBV27 and TRBJ1-3; D uncertain. The CDR3 runs 15 residues. Germline V gene lookup returns CDR1 MNHEY and CDR2 SMNVEV (reference sequence). V was cut by 6 bases and J by 3 bases, with 15 bases left in between. In nucleotides, the CDR3 is TGTGCCAGCAGCAATGGGGTTGGCAATGGAAACACCATATATTTT. Its translation: CASSNGVGNGNTIYF.